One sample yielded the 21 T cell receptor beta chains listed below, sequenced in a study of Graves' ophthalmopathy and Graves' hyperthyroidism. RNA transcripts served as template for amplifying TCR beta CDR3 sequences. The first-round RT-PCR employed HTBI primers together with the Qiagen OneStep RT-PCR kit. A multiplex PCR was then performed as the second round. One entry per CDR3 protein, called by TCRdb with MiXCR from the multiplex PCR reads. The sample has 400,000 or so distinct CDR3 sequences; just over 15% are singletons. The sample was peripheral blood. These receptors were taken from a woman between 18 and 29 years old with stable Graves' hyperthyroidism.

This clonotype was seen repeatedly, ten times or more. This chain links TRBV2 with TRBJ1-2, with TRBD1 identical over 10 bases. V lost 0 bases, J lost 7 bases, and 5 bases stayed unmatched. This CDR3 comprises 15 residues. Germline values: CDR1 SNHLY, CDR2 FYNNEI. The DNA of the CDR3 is TGTGCCAGCAGTGAAGCTGCGGGGACAGGGGCTGGCTACACCTTC. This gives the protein CASSEAAGTGAGYTF.

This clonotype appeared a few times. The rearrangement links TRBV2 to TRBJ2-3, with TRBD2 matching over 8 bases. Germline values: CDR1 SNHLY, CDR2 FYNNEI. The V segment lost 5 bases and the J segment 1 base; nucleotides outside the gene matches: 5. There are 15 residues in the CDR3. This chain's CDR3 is CASSSRLARTDTQYF. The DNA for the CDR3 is TGTGCCAGCAGTTCCAGACTAGCGCGCACAGATACGCAGTATTTT.

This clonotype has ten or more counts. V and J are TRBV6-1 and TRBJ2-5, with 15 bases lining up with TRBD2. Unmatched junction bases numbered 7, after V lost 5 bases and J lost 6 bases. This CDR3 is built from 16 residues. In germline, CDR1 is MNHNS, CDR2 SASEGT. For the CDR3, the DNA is TGTGCCAGCAGTCCTGGACTAGCGGGGGGGCGAAAGACCCAGTACTTC. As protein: CASSPGLAGGRKTQYF.

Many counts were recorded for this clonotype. The CDR3 DNA reads as TGTGCCAGCATCGAGGGGAGCAGGGGGCTTAACTATGGCTACACCTTC. Amino acids: CASIEGSRGLNYGYTF. The chain is built from TRBV11-2 and TRBJ1-2, with 8 bases that match TRBD1. The CDR3 has 16 residues. The V segment lost 7 bases and the J segment 1 base; nucleotides outside the gene matches: 11. Germline V gene lookup returns CDR1 SGHAT and CDR2 FQNNGV.

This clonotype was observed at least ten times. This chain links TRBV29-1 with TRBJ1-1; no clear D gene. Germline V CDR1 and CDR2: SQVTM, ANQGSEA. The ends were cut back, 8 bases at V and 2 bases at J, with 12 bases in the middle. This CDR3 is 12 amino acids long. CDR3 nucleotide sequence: TGCAGCTCCGGAAGGCATAACACTGAAGCTTTCTTT. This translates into CSSGRHNTEAFF. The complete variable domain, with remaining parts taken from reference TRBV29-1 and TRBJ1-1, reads SAVISQKPSRDICQRGTSLTIQCQVDSQVTMMFWYRQQPGQSLTLIATANQGSEATYESGFVIDKFPISRPNLTFSTLTVSNMSPEDSSIYLCSSGRHNTEAFFGQGTRLTVV.

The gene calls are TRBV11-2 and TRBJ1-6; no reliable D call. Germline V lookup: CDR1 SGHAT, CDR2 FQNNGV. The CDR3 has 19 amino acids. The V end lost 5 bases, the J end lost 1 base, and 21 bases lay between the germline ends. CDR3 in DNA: TGTGCCAGCAGCACCCCCGCCGGGAACCAGTGGTCCTATAATTCACCCCTCCACTTT. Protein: CASSTPAGNQWSYNSPLHF. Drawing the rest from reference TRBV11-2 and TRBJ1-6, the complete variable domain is EAGVAQSPRYKIIEKRQSVAFWCNPISGHATLYWYQQILGQGPKLLIQFQNNGVVDDSQLPKDRFSAERLKGVDSTLKIQPAKLEDSAVYLCASSTPAGNQWSYNSPLHFGNGTRLTVT.

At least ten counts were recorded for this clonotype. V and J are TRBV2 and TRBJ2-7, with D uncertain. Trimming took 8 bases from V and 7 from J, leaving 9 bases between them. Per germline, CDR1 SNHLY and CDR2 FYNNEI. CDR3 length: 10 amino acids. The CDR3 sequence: CASERYEQYF. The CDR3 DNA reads TGTGCCAGCGAGAGATATGAGCAGTACTTC.

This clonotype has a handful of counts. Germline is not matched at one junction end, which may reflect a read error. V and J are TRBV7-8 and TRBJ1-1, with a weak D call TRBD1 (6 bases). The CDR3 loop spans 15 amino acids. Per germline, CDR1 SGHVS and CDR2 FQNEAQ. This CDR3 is CASILRTVVNTEAFF. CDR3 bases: TGTGCCAGCATCTTAAGGACAGTCGTGAACACTGAAGCTTTCTTT.

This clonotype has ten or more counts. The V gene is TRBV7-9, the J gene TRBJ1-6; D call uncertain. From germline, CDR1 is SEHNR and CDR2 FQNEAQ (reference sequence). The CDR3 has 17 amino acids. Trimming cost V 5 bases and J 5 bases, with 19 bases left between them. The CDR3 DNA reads TGTGCCAGCAGCCTCGTTAGCTTCGGGGTTAATAATTCACCCCTCCACTTT. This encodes CASSLVSFGVNNSPLHF.

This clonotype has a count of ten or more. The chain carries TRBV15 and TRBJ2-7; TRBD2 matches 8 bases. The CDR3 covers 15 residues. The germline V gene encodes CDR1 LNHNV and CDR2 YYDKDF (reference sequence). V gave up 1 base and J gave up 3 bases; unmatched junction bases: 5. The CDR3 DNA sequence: TGTGCCACCAGCAGAGGTCGGGGGGGGAACTACGAGCAGTACTTC. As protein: CATSRGRGGNYEQYF.

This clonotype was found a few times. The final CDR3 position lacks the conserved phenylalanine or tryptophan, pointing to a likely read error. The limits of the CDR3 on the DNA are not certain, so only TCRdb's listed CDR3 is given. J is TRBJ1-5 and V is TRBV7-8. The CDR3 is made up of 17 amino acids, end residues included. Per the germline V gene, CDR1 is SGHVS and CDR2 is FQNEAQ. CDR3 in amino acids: CASSPKAFFGDGTRLSI.

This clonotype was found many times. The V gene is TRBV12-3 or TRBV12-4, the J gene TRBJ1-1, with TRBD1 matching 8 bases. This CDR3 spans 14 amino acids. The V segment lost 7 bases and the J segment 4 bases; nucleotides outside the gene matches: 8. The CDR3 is CASIDRGGSTEAFF. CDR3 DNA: TGTGCCAGCATTGACAGGGGTGGAAGCACTGAAGCTTTCTTT.

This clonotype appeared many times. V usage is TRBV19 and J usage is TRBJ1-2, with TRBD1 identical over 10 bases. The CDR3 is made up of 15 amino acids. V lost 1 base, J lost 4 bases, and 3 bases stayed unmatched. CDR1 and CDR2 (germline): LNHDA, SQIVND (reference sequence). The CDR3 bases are TGTGCCAGTAGTATAGGACAGGGGGCTTCCTATGGCTACACCTTC. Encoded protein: CASSIGQGASYGYTF. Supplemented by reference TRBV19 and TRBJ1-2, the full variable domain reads DGGITQSPKYLFRKEGQNVTLSCEQNLNHDAMYWYRQDPGQGLRLIYYSQIVNDFQKGDIAEGYSVSREKKESFPLTVTSAQKNPTAFYLCASSIGQGASYGYTFGSGTRLTVV.

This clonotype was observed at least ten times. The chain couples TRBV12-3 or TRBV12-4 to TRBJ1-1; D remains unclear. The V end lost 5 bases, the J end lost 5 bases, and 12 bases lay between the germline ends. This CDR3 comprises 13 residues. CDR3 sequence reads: CASSKLRGTEAFF. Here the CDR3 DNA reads TGTGCCAGCAGTAAGCTCCGTGGGACTGAAGCTTTCTTT.

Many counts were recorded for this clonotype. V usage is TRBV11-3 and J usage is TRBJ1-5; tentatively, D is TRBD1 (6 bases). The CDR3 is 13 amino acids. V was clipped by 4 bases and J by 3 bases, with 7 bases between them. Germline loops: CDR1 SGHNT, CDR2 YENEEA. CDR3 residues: CASSWGPNQPQHF. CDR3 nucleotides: TGTGCCAGCAGCTGGGGGCCCAATCAGCCCCAGCATTTT. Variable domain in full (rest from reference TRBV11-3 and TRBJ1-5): EAGVVQSPRYKIIEKKQPVAFWCNPISGHNTLYWYLQNLGQGPELLIRYENEEAVDDSQLPKDRFSAERLKGVDSTLKIQPAELGDSAVYLCASSWGPNQPQHFGDGTRLSIL.

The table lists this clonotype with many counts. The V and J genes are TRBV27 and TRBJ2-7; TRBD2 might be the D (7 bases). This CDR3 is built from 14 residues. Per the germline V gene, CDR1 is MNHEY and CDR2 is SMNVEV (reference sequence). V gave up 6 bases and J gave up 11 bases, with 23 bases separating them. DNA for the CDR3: TGTGCCAGCAGCGGAGTGAGAGGGGGGGCTTCAGAGTACTTC. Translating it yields CASSGVRGGASEYF.

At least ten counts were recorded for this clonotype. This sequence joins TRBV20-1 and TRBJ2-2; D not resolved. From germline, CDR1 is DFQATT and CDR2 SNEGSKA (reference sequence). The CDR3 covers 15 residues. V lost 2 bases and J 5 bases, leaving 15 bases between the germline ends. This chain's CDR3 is CSARSGVEGTGELFF. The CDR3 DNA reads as TGCAGTGCTAGAAGTGGAGTTGAAGGGACCGGGGAGCTGTTTTTT.

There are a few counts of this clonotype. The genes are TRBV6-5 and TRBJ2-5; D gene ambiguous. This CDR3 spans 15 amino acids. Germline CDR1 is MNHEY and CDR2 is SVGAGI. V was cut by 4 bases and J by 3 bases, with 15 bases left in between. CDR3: CASSLSRLSEETQYF. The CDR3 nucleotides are TGTGCCAGCAGTTTATCTAGACTCAGCGAAGAGACCCAGTACTTC.

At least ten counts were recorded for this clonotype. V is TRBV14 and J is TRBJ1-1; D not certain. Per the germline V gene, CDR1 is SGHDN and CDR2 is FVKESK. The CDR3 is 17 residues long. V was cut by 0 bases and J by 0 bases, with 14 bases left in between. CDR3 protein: CASSQDPADFMNTEAFF. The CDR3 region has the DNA TGTGCCAGCAGCCAAGATCCGGCGGATTTTATGAACACTGAAGCTTTCTTT.

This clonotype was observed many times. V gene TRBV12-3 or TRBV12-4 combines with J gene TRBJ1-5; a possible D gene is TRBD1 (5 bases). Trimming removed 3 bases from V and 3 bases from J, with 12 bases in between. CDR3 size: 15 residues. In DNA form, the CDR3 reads TGTGCCAGCAGTTTGGGGCTGAGTGTCAATCAGCCCCAGCATTTT. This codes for CASSLGLSVNQPQHF.

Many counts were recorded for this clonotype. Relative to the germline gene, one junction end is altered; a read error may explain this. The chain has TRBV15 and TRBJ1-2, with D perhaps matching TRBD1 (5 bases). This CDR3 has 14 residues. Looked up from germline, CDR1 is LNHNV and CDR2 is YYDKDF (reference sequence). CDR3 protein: CATSGDRGDYGYTF. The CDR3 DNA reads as TGTGCCACCAGCGGAGACAGAGGAGACTATGGCTACACCTTC.